This TCR beta chain was found in a study of shared clonotypes between healthy human individuals. Overall study context: Donors, aged 18 to 49, were a couple of women and three men. Study conclusions and caveats: The donor pool, a small one, limited the genetic and exposure-history diversity represented.

This CDR3 contains 16 residues. V was pared by 4 bases and J by 5 bases, with 7 bases of the junction left unmatched. Germline V CDR1 and CDR2: SGHRS, YFSETQ. TCRdb keeps only in-frame clones here, not all; method: immunoSEQ multiplex PCR. The sample lists about 2.4 million clones, approximately 90% occurring once. With respect to this clone: What it recognizes is unknown.

Input material: naive CD4+ T cells sorted from blood. Specified subset: CD45RA+ positively selected. The chain combines TRBV5-1 with TRBJ2-3; 13 bases align to TRBD2. This clonotype was sampled from a man aged 18 to 29 in good health. DNA of the CDR3: TGCGCCAGCAGCAACCGACTAGCGGGAGGACTAGATACGCAGTATTTT. Its protein product is CASSNRLAGGLDTQYF.